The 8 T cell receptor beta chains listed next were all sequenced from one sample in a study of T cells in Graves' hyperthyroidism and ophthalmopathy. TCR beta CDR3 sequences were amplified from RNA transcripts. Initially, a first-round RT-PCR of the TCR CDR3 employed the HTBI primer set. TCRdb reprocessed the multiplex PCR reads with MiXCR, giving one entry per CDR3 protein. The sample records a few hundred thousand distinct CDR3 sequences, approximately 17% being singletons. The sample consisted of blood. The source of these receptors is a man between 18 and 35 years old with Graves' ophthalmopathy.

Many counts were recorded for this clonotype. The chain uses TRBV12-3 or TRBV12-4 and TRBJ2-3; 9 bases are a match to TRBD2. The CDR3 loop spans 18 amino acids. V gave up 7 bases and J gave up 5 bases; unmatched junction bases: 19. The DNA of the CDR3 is TGTGCCAGCACCGGAGCGGTGGCGGGGGGGGATGTGGAAGATACGCAGTATTTT. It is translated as CASTGAVAGGDVEDTQYF.

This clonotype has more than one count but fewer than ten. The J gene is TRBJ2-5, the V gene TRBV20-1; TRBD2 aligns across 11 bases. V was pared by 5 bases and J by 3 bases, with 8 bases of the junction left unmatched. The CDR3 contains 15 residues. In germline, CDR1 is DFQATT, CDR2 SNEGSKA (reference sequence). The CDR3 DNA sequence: TGCAGTGCTTCTCGGGGTAGCGGGGGGGAAGAGACCCAGTACTTC. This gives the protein CSASRGSGGEETQYF.

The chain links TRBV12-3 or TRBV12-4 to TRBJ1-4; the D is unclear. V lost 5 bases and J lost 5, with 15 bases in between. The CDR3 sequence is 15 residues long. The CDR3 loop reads CASSERTGGNEKLFF. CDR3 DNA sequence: TGTGCCAGCAGTGAACGGACGGGCGGAAATGAAAAACTGTTTTTT.

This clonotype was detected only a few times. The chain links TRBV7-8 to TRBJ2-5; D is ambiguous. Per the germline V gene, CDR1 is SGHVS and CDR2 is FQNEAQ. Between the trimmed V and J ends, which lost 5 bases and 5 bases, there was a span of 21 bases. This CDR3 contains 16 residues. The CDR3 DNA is TGTGCCAGCAGCCTTTGGTCCCGGGCCCAAAGGGAGACCCAGTACTTC. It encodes CASSLWSRAQRETQYF.

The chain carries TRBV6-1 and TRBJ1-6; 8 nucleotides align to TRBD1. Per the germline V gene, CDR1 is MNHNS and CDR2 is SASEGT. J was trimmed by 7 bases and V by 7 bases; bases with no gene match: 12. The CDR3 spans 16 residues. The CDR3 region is CASTKRQGQNNSPLHF. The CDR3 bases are TGTGCCAGCACCAAAAGACAGGGGCAAAACAATTCACCCCTCCACTTT.

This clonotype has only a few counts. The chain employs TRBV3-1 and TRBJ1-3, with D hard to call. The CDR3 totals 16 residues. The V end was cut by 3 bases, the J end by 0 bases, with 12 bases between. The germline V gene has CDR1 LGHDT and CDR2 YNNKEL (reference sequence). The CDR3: CASSHLRRGSGNTIYF. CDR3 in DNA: TGTGCCAGCAGCCATCTCCGGAGAGGCTCTGGAAACACCATATATTTT.

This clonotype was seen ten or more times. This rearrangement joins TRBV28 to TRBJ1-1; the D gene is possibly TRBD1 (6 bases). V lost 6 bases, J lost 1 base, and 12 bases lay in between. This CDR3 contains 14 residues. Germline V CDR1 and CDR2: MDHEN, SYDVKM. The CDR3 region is CASRITGRNTEAFF. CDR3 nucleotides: TGTGCCAGCAGGATAACAGGGAGGAACACTGAAGCTTTCTTT.

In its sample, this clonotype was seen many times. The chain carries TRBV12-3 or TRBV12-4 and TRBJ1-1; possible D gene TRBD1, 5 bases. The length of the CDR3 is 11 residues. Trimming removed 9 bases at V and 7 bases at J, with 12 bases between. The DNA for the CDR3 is TGTGCCAGTTCAAGGGGTTATGAAGCTTTCTTT. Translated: CASSRGYEAFF.